The 28 T cell receptor beta chains in this list originate from one sample, sequenced in a study of blood T cells in healthy people across ages. The use of a sample-barcoded 5' primer and a J-beta primer mix characterized a second PCR of about 7 to 12 cycles. Via MiXCR, TCRdb re-called the 5' RACE reads, giving one row per CDR3 protein. Of some 320,000 distinct CDR3 sequences listed, 25% to 30% are singletons. Sequenced sample: blood. These receptors were obtained from a woman in her seventies in good health.

The chain employs TRBV2 and TRBJ2-1; TRBD2 might be the D (5 bases). V lost 4 bases, J lost 4 bases, and 8 bases lay in between. The germline CDR1 and CDR2 sequences are SNHLY and FYNNEI. This CDR3 is 13 amino acids long. CDR3 residues: CASSATGYNEQFF. CDR3 nucleotides: TGTGCCAGCAGTGCAACGGGGTACAATGAGCAGTTCTTC.

V and J are TRBV15 and TRBJ2-5; D is uncertain. Between the trimmed V and J ends, which lost 5 bases and 0 bases, there was a span of 13 bases. The germline CDR1 and CDR2 sequences are LNHNV and YYDKDF (reference sequence). This CDR3 has 15 amino acids. CDR3 in amino acids: CATSPYLGDQETQYF. As DNA, the CDR3 is TGTGCCACCAGCCCCTACCTTGGAGACCAAGAGACCCAGTACTTC.

This clonotype came up a few times. The chain has TRBV15 and TRBJ2-5; the D is unclear. Matching the DNA end better, TRBJ2-1 makes the J call doubtful. Germline assignment: CDR1 LNHNV and CDR2 YYDKDF (reference sequence). The CDR3 has 15 amino acids. The CDR3 region is CATSRDRGSYNVQFF. CDR3 coding DNA: TGTGCCACCAGCAGAGATCGCGGCTCGTATAACGTGCAGTTCTTC.

This clonotype was detected a few times. This sequence joins TRBV11-2 and TRBJ2-1; 7 nucleotides agree with TRBD2. The CDR3 has 14 residues. The germline CDR1 and CDR2 sequences are SGHAT and FQNNGV. The V gene end was trimmed by 0 bases and the J gene end by 8 bases; junction bases not matched to a gene: 4. The CDR3 DNA reads TGTGCCAGCAGCTTAGACGGGACTATCTATGAGCAGTTCTTC. Protein sequence: CASSLDGTIYEQFF.

The chain carries TRBV20-1 and TRBJ2-7; TRBD1 aligns across 9 bases. This CDR3 has 14 residues. Germline V CDR1 and CDR2: DFQATT, SNEGSKA (reference sequence). V lost 8 bases to trimming and J lost 3 bases; unmatched junction nucleotides: 11. CDR3 bases: TGCAGTACTCGTCCGCCGGGACAGGGCTACGAGCAGTACTTC. Encoded protein: CSTRPPGQGYEQYF.

This clonotype was counted many times. This chain connects TRBV10-3 to TRBJ2-4; 8 nucleotides match TRBD2. The CDR3 sequence is 17 residues long. In germline, CDR1 is ENHRY, CDR2 SYGVKD. J lost 0 bases, V lost 2 bases, and 6 bases had no gene match. The CDR3 sequence: CAISEREGDLAKNIQYF. CDR3 nucleotide sequence: TGTGCCATCAGTGAGCGGGAGGGAGACCTAGCCAAAAACATTCAGTACTTC.

The V gene is TRBV18, the J gene TRBJ2-1; no definite D call. Germline V lookup: CDR1 KGHSH, CDR2 LQKENI. This CDR3 comprises 13 residues. Trimming took off 2 bases at V and 4 bases at J, with 6 bases between the two ends. The CDR3: CASSPVGYNEQFF. Here the CDR3 DNA reads TGTGCCAGCTCACCAGTGGGTTACAATGAGCAGTTCTTC.

This sequence joins TRBV20-1 and TRBJ2-3, with 9 bases aligning to TRBD2. The J segment lost 7 bases and the V segment lost 0 bases, leaving 11 bases of the junction unmatched. The germline V gene encodes CDR1 DFQATT and CDR2 SNEGSKA (reference sequence). The CDR3 is 16 amino acids. CDR3 in DNA: TGCAGTGCTAGAGATCCGGCTAGCGGGAATGCAAATACGCAGTATTTT. This encodes CSARDPASGNANTQYF.

This clonotype was observed a few times. At one end, the junction sequence differs from germline, possibly due to a read error. The chain recombines TRBV7-9 with TRBJ1-1; D unresolved. This CDR3 comprises 13 residues. The germline V gene has CDR1 SEHNR and CDR2 FQNEAQ (reference sequence). The CDR3 DNA reads as TGTGCCAGCAGCGCGGACCGGAACTCTGAAGCTTTCTTT. This sequence encodes CASSADRNSEAFF.

The V call is TRBV12-3 or TRBV12-4, the J call TRBJ2-7, with D perhaps matching TRBD1 or TRBD2 (6 bases each). The CDR3 extends over 15 amino acids. The germline V and J ends were trimmed by 3 bases and 7 bases, with 19 bases remaining between them. CDR3 in amino acids: CASSLGGAPSVEQYF. In DNA form, the CDR3 reads TGTGCCAGCAGTTTGGGGGGCGCCCCGTCGGTTGAGCAGTACTTC.

This clonotype was detected only a few times. This rearrangement joins TRBV2 to TRBJ1-2, with D possibly TRBD1 on 5 matching bases. The CDR3 sequence is 16 residues long. With 5 bases removed from V and 4 bases from J, the gap between germline ends came to 20 bases. Looked up from germline, CDR1 is SNHLY and CDR2 is FYNNEI. The CDR3 loop reads CASSLSGGGRAYGYTF. The CDR3 DNA reads TGTGCCAGCAGTCTGTCTGGAGGCGGCAGGGCCTATGGCTACACCTTC.

The chain couples TRBV5-1 to TRBJ2-5; D is unclear. CDR3 size: 13 residues. V gave up 5 bases and J gave up 2 bases, with 10 bases separating them. Germline V gives CDR1 SGHRS, CDR2 YFSETQ. The CDR3 DNA follows: TGCGCCAGCAGTACAGCTACGCAAGAGACCCAGTACTTC. It yields the protein CASSTATQETQYF.

The chain links TRBV18 to TRBJ2-5; D is possibly TRBD1 (6 bases). Germline V lookup: CDR1 KGHSH, CDR2 LQKENI. The CDR3 has 15 amino acids. Deletions cut 4 bases from V and 5 bases from J, with 17 bases between. DNA of the CDR3: TGTGCCAGCTCACTATTGTCCCAGGGGCGTGAGACCCAGTACTTC. It codes for CASSLLSQGRETQYF.

The chain employs TRBV27 and TRBJ1-2; D not resolved. With 2 bases removed from V and 6 bases from J, the gap between germline ends came to 10 bases. There are 13 residues in the CDR3. Germline CDR1 is MNHEY and CDR2 is SMNVEV (reference sequence). The CDR3 spells CASSLEGRDGYTF. DNA for the CDR3: TGTGCCAGCAGTTTAGAGGGAAGGGATGGCTACACCTTC.

This clonotype was observed a handful of times. This chain uses TRBV18 with TRBJ2-1, with 12 bases matching TRBD2. This CDR3 region has 15 residues. Trimming took 1 base from V and 7 from J; bases not matched to a gene: 2. Germline CDR1 reads KGHSH; CDR2 reads LQKENI. The CDR3 DNA follows: TGTGCCAGCTCACCACAGGGGACTAGCGGGAATGAGCAGTTCTTC. Protein sequence: CASSPQGTSGNEQFF. Together with reference TRBV18 and TRBJ2-1, the CDR3 gives the full variable domain: NAGVMQNPRHLVRRRGQEARLRCSPMKGHSHVYWYRQLPEEGLKFMVYLQKENIIDESGMPKERFSAEFPKEGPSILRIQQVVRGDSAAYFCASSPQGTSGNEQFFGPGTRLTVL.

The chain joins TRBV5-1 to TRBJ2-1, with 15 nucleotides matching TRBD2. CDR1 is SGHRS, CDR2 YFSETQ, per germline. V lost 4 bases and J lost 0; bases outside the gene matches: 5. The CDR3 spans 18 residues. CDR3 residues: CASSLGTSGRSSYNEQFF. CDR3 in DNA: TGCGCCAGCAGCCTGGGGACTAGCGGGAGGAGCTCCTACAATGAGCAGTTCTTC.

The chain combines TRBV24-1 with TRBJ2-1; maybe TRBD2 (6 bases). Between the trimmed V and J ends, which lost 2 bases and 4 bases, there was a span of 14 bases. CDR3 size: 16 residues. In germline, CDR1 is KGHDR, CDR2 SFDVKD. CDR3 sequence: CATSDSTSAVYNEQFF. CDR3 DNA sequence: TGTGCCACCAGTGATTCGACTAGTGCAGTGTACAATGAGCAGTTCTTC.

This clonotype has just a few counts. V usage is TRBV25-1 and J usage is TRBJ1-1, with D unclear. The CDR3 runs 14 residues. The V and J ends lost 2 bases and 11 bases respectively, with 18 bases between them. Germline-derived CDR1 and CDR2 are MGHDK and SYGVNS. The CDR3 sequence: CASSEGLYQSAAFF. The CDR3 coding sequence is TGTGCCAGCAGTGAAGGACTTTACCAGAGCGCGGCTTTCTTT.

The chain links TRBV6-1 to TRBJ2-2; D gene uncertain. CDR3 length: 13 amino acids. Germline CDR1 and CDR2: MNHNS and SASEGT. The V and J ends lost 6 bases and 2 bases respectively, with 7 bases between them. The CDR3 DNA reads as TGTGCCAGCAGAGGGCTAAACACCGGGGAGCTGTTTTTT. This encodes CASRGLNTGELFF.

A few counts support this clonotype. The DNA for the CDR3 is TGTGCCAGCAGTTACGCCGAGAGCGGGGGCGAGCAGTACTTC. It codes for CASSYAESGGEQYF. The gene calls are TRBV6-2 or TRBV6-3 and TRBJ2-1; 8 bases agree with TRBD2. The better agreement between TRBJ2-7 and the DNA end casts doubt on the J call. The CDR3 is 14 residues long. CDR1 is MNHEY, CDR2 SVGEGT, per germline.

CDR3 residues: CASSQVALGGNEQYF. In DNA form, the CDR3 reads TGTGCCAGCAGCCAAGTAGCATTAGGCGGGAATGAGCAGTACTTC. This rearrangement joins TRBV3-1 to TRBJ2-7, with D possibly TRBD2 on 6 matching bases. This CDR3 has 15 residues. The V and J ends lost 1 base and 7 bases respectively, with 17 bases between them. Germline CDR1 LGHDT, CDR2 YNNKEL (reference sequence).

The chain joins TRBV19 to TRBJ2-6; perhaps TRBD1 as D (5 bases). CDR1 and CDR2 (germline): LNHDA, SQIVND (reference sequence). The CDR3 consists of 15 residues. V lost 6 bases, J lost 2 bases, and 11 bases lay in between. Here the CDR3 DNA reads TGTGCCAGTAGCACGACAGCACCTGGGGCCAACGTCCTGACTTTC. Its translation is CASSTTAPGANVLTF.

This chain uses TRBV7-9 with TRBJ1-1; 7 bases fit TRBD1. Germline values: CDR1 SEHNR, CDR2 FQNEAQ (reference sequence). V trimming: 5 bases; J trimming: 5 bases; junction bases outside the gene matches: 5. The CDR3 runs 13 residues. CDR3 in amino acids: CASSATGQTEAFF. The CDR3 bases are TGTGCCAGCAGCGCGACAGGGCAGACTGAAGCTTTCTTT. Full variable domain (missing parts from reference TRBV7-9 and TRBJ1-1): DTGVSQNPRHKITKRGQNVTFRCDPISEHNRLYWYRQTLGQGPEFLTYFQNEAQLEKSRLLSDRFSAERPKGSFSTLEIQRTEQGDSAMYLCASSATGQTEAFFGQGTRLTVV.

The J gene is TRBJ2-7, the V gene TRBV28, with D perhaps matching TRBD1 (5 bases). The CDR3 length is 14 residues. From germline, CDR1 is MDHEN and CDR2 SYDVKM. Trimming removed 6 bases from V and 0 bases from J, with 12 bases in between. CDR3 residues: CASSRTQGSYEQYF. The DNA for the CDR3 is TGTGCCAGCAGCCGAACTCAGGGCTCCTACGAGCAGTACTTC. Full variable domain (missing parts from reference TRBV28 and TRBJ2-7): DVKVTQSSRYLVKRTGEKVFLECVQDMDHENMFWYRQDPGLGLRLIYFSYDVKMKEKGDIPEGYSVSREKKERFSLILESASTNQTSMYLCASSRTQGSYEQYFGPGTRLTVT.

This clonotype was counted only a few times. This rearrangement joins TRBV2 to TRBJ1-2; TRBD1 agrees at 11 bases. Germline trimming cut 1 base from V and 3 bases from J; bases unmatched to any gene: 1. The length of the CDR3 is 15 residues. Germline CDR1 reads SNHLY; CDR2 reads FYNNEI. The CDR3 protein is CASSEGTGGYYGYTF. CDR3 nucleotides: TGTGCCAGCAGTGAAGGGACAGGGGGCTACTATGGCTACACCTTC.

The chain couples TRBV5-1 to TRBJ2-3; D might be TRBD2 (5 bases). In germline, CDR1 is SGHRS, CDR2 YFSETQ. V was pared by 4 bases and J by 3 bases, with 15 bases between. This CDR3 is 15 amino acids long. The CDR3 loop reads CASSPRPTRTDTQYF. CDR3 coding DNA: TGCGCCAGCAGCCCCCGGCCAACTAGGACAGATACGCAGTATTTT.

This clonotype was counted a single time. This likely comes from a read error, as the CDR3 has no conserved phenylalanine or tryptophan at its end. V gene TRBV5-6 combines with J gene TRBJ2-1; 7 nucleotides agree with TRBD2. With 0 bases clipped from V and 10 bases from J, the junction kept 7 bases outside the gene matches. The germline gives CDR1 SGHDT, CDR2 YYEEEE. The CDR3 runs 14 residues. The chain's CDR3 is CASSLVGGTGEQFS. The CDR3 DNA follows: TGTGCCAGCAGCTTGGTGGGGGGGACTGGGGAGCAGTTCTCC.

This clonotype was picked up a small number of times. The gene calls are TRBV20-1 and TRBJ2-3; weak D call: TRBD2 (6 bases). Trimming removed 7 bases at V and 5 bases at J, with 10 bases between. The CDR3 spans 11 residues. Germline V lookup: CDR1 DFQATT, CDR2 SNEGSKA (reference sequence). For the CDR3, the DNA is TGCAGTGTGGGGGGAGGAGATACGCAGTATTTT. Amino acids: CSVGGGDTQYF.